These 19 T cell receptor beta chains share one sample of origin, sequenced in a study of blood T cell repertoires in COVID-19. Using immunoSEQ multiplex PCR, the repertoire was profiled, and TCRdb retains in-frame clones only, with some absent. The sample lists 150,000 to 250,000 clones, about 80% occurring once. The sample comprised peripheral blood. These receptors all stem from a human donor with acute or convalescent COVID-19. The donor label of this sample is uncertain.

In this sample, this clone turned up once. CDR3 nucleotides: TGTGCCAGCAGTAATGCAGGGATGGAAGCTTTCTTT. This translates into CASSNAGMEAFF. The rearrangement links TRBV11-2 to TRBJ1-1; tentative D call: TRBD1 (5 bases). The V gene's germline CDR1 is SGHAT and CDR2 FQNNGV. Trimming removed 6 bases at V and 8 bases at J, with 13 bases between. The CDR3 is 12 residues long.

The genes are TRBV6-6 and TRBJ1-5; D unresolved. The V and J ends lost 7 bases and 1 base respectively, with 11 bases between them. Germline V gives CDR1 MNHNY, CDR2 SVGAGI (reference sequence). The CDR3 length is 14 residues. The CDR3 loop reads CASTSLGSNQPQHF. In DNA form, the CDR3 reads TGTGCCAGCACCTCCCTGGGCAGCAATCAGCCCCAGCATTTT.

V gene TRBV6-5 combines with J gene TRBJ2-2, with TRBD2 identical over 7 bases. This CDR3 comprises 15 residues. The V gene's germline CDR1 is MNHEY and CDR2 SVGAGI. J was trimmed by 4 bases and V by 2 bases; bases with no gene match: 4. In DNA form, the CDR3 reads TGTGCCAGCAGTTACGGGAGGGTCGGCACCGGGGAGCTGTTTTTT. It yields the protein CASSYGRVGTGELFF.

CDR3 coding DNA: TGTGCCAGCAGTACCCTCGGACACTACGAGCAGTACTTC. This sequence encodes CASSTLGHYEQYF. The genes are TRBV6-5 and TRBJ2-7; possible D gene TRBD1, 5 bases. Trimming cost V 5 bases and J 3 bases, with 11 bases left between them. Germline V gene data show CDR1 as MNHEY and CDR2 as SVGAGI. CDR3 length equals 13 residues.

CDR3 bases: TGTGCCAGCTCACCATCCCCAGCGGGGGAGACCCAGTACTTC. It specifies CASSPSPAGETQYF. V gene TRBV18 combines with J gene TRBJ2-5; 7 bases are shared with TRBD2. The CDR3 sequence is 14 residues long. Germline CDR1 and CDR2: KGHSH and LQKENI. The V and J ends lost 2 bases and 5 bases, in that order; junction bases with no gene match: 5.

A single count supports this clone. The genes are TRBV7-2 and TRBJ2-5; 8 positions match TRBD1. The CDR3 loop spans 14 amino acids. Per germline, CDR1 SGHTA and CDR2 FQGNSA. Trimming removed 6 bases from V and 3 bases from J; junction bases left unmatched: 6. DNA for the CDR3: TGTGCCAGCAGAACAACAGGGGGGAAAGAGACCCAGTACTTC. Amino acids: CASRTTGGKETQYF. Drawing the rest from reference TRBV7-2 and TRBJ2-5, the complete variable domain is GAGVSQSPSNKVTEKGKDVELRCDPISGHTALYWYRQSLGQGLEFLIYFQGNSAPDKSGLPSDRFSAERTGGSVSTLTIQRTQQEDSAVYLCASRTTGGKETQYFGPGTRLLVL.

V and J are TRBV5-1 and TRBJ2-1; TRBD2 matches 7 bases. The CDR3 has 16 residues. J gave up 2 bases and V 4 bases, and 9 bases lay outside the gene matches. From germline, CDR1 is SGHRS and CDR2 YFSETQ. CDR3 DNA: TGCGCCAGCAGCCCTAACCGAGCGGGGACCTACAATGAGCAGTTCTTC. It is translated as CASSPNRAGTYNEQFF.

The count of this clone is one. The chain recombines TRBV5-1 with TRBJ2-5, with 15 bases lining up with TRBD2. The length of the CDR3 is 20 residues. Per the germline V gene, CDR1 is SGHRS and CDR2 is YFSETQ. V trimming: 3 bases; J trimming: 0 bases; junction bases outside the gene matches: 12. The CDR3 protein is CASSSAFPGTSGRYQETQYF. CDR3 sequence (DNA): TGCGCCAGCAGCTCCGCTTTTCCCGGGACTAGCGGGAGGTACCAAGAGACCCAGTACTTC.

The chain has TRBV5-4 and TRBJ1-2, with D possibly matching TRBD1 (5 bases). The V gene lost 5 bases and the J gene lost 1 base, with 9 bases spanning the gap. In germline, CDR1 is SGHNT, CDR2 YYREEE (reference sequence). The CDR3 sequence is 13 residues long. CDR3 in amino acids: CASSSRGNYGYTF. Here the CDR3 DNA reads TGTGCCAGCAGTTCTAGGGGTAACTATGGCTACACCTTC.

This clone was detected only once. The genes are TRBV10-2 and TRBJ2-1; 8 bases agree with TRBD2. This CDR3 is built from 16 residues. The junction had 14 bases not matched to a gene; V was cut back by 7 bases and J by 6 bases. Germline CDR1 is WSHSY and CDR2 is SAAADI. In nucleotides, the CDR3 is TGCGCCAGCAACGACCCGGGACTAGGGAGCGGCAATGAGCAGTTCTTC. Its translation: CASNDPGLGSGNEQFF.

The chain has TRBV6-6 and TRBJ2-3; 7 bases align to TRBD2. This CDR3 is built from 16 residues. Germline CDR1 and CDR2: MNHNY and SVGAGI (reference sequence). Trimming took 2 bases from V and 4 from J; bases not matched to a gene: 9. The CDR3 nucleotides are TGTGCCAGCAGTTACGGCGCCCCGGGGGGTTCAGATACGCAGTATTTT. This codes for CASSYGAPGGSDTQYF.

The chain uses TRBV7-3 and TRBJ2-1; 9 nucleotides match TRBD1. Unmatched junction bases numbered 9, after V lost 7 bases and J lost 5 bases. Germline CDR1 SGHTA, CDR2 FQGTGA. The CDR3 length is 15 residues. CDR3 DNA: TGTGCCAGCACCCCGGGACAGGGACCCCACAATGAGCAGTTCTTC. Translated, it gives CASTPGQGPHNEQFF.

The V and J genes are TRBV27 and TRBJ2-2; D not resolved. CDR3 length: 13 amino acids. V gave up 3 bases and J gave up 4 bases, with 6 bases separating them. Looked up from germline, CDR1 is MNHEY and CDR2 is SMNVEV (reference sequence). The DNA for the CDR3 is TGTGCCAGCAGTTTCGAGCCCACCGGGGAGCTGTTTTTT. Amino acids: CASSFEPTGELFF.

The V call is TRBV19, the J call TRBJ2-7; 8 bases are a match to TRBD2. With 10 bases clipped from V and 2 bases from J, the junction kept 4 bases outside the gene matches. Germline V CDR1 and CDR2: LNHDA, SQIVND (reference sequence). CDR3 length equals 12 residues. CDR3 bases: TGTGCCACCGGGACTAGAACCTACGAGCAGTACTTC. Protein product: CATGTRTYEQYF.

The V and J genes are TRBV15 and TRBJ2-2; 14 bases match TRBD2. Trimming took 0 bases from V and 5 from J; bases not matched to a gene: 11. The CDR3 sequence is 20 residues long. Germline assignment: CDR1 LNHNV and CDR2 YYDKDF (reference sequence). The CDR3 loop reads CATSREPRLAGGGRTGELFF. The CDR3 region has the DNA TGTGCCACCAGCAGAGAACCAAGACTAGCGGGAGGGGGCCGGACCGGGGAGCTGTTTTTT. The full variable domain, completed using reference TRBV15 and TRBJ2-2, is DAMVIQNPRYQVTQFGKPVTLSCSQTLNHNVMYWYQQKSSQAPKLLFHYYDKDFNNEADTPDNFQSRRPNTSFCFLDIRSPGLGDTAMYLCATSREPRLAGGGRTGELFFGEGSRLTVL.

The sample holds a few counts of this clone. The chain links TRBV29-1 to TRBJ2-5; TRBD2 matches at 7 bases. The CDR3 covers 10 residues. V shed 7 bases and J 4 bases; nucleotides not matched to a gene: 0. CDR1 is SQVTM, CDR2 ANQGSEA, per germline. The CDR3 loop reads CSGGGETQYF. The CDR3 DNA sequence: TGCAGCGGCGGGGGAGAGACCCAGTACTTC.

The rearrangement links TRBV6-5 to TRBJ2-2; D gene uncertain. This CDR3 comprises 14 residues. V was clipped by 6 bases and J by 8 bases, with 16 bases between them. CDR1 MNHEY and CDR2 SVGAGI come from the germline V gene. The CDR3 reads CASRTNLYSGELFF. CDR3 nucleotide sequence: TGTGCCAGCAGAACCAACCTGTACAGTGGGGAGCTGTTTTTT.

The chain joins TRBV10-3 to TRBJ2-7; TRBD2 is a possible D gene (7 bases). The V end lost 0 bases, the J end lost 6 bases, and 9 bases lay between the germline ends. In germline, CDR1 is ENHRY, CDR2 SYGVKD. The CDR3 is made up of 13 amino acids. The CDR3 nucleotides read TGTGCCATCAGTGAGTCGAGGGGGGGCGAGCAGTACTTC. It codes for CAISESRGGEQYF.

The chain links TRBV28 to TRBJ1-5, with TRBD1 matching 10 bases. The CDR3 spans 15 residues. Germline V gene lookup returns CDR1 MDHEN and CDR2 SYDVKM. With 6 bases clipped from V and 7 bases from J, the junction kept 9 bases outside the gene matches. CDR3 in DNA: TGTGCCAGCAGAAGACAGGGGGCTATGGAGCAGCCCCAGCATTTT. Translation gives CASRRQGAMEQPQHF.